Below are 20 T cell receptor beta chains sequenced from a single sample in a study of T cells in localized non-small cell lung cancer. Data came from immunoSEQ multiplex PCR; TCRdb stores just in-frame clones and leaves some out. This sample has around 25,000 clones, with 86% found just once. Source: peripheral blood, taken before any cancer treatment. The receptors derive from a female donor over 55 with stage I lung adenocarcinoma.

The V gene is TRBV29-1, the J gene TRBJ1-2; 7 bases are a match to TRBD1. J gave up 2 bases and V 0 bases, and 6 bases lay outside the gene matches. The CDR3 consists of 15 residues. Germline V gene sequence: CDR1 SQVTM, CDR2 ANQGSEA. CDR3 DNA: TGCAGCGTTGAAGATCGGCGACAGGGAAACTATGGCTACACCTTC. Amino acid sequence: CSVEDRRQGNYGYTF.

J is TRBJ1-2 and V is TRBV4-1, with TRBD1 matching 8 bases. This CDR3 has 14 amino acids. The V gene end was trimmed by 3 bases and the J gene end by 2 bases; junction bases not matched to a gene: 2. Germline V gene data show CDR1 as MGHRA and CDR2 as YSYEKL. CDR3 sequence reads: CASSQGQANYGYTF. CDR3 coding DNA: TGCGCCAGCAGCCAGGGACAGGCAAACTATGGCTACACCTTC.

This clone was counted a few times. The V gene is TRBV19, the J gene TRBJ1-1; D uncertain. Germline V gives CDR1 LNHDA, CDR2 SQIVND (reference sequence). Between the trimmed V and J ends, which lost 5 bases and 10 bases, there was a span of 8 bases. The CDR3 extends over 10 amino acids. The CDR3 bases are TGTGCCAGTAGTCTGGAGCGAGCTTTCTTT. Translation: CASSLERAFF.

The chain carries TRBV6-6 and TRBJ1-1, with D perhaps TRBD1 (6 bases). Germline CDR1 is MNHNY and CDR2 is SVGAGI (reference sequence). The CDR3 is made up of 14 amino acids. V lost 0 bases and J 7 bases, leaving 12 bases between the germline ends. This CDR3 is CASSYSSGGREAFF. The CDR3 DNA sequence: TGTGCCAGCAGTTACTCGTCCGGGGGCCGTGAAGCTTTCTTT.

The chain employs TRBV5-8 and TRBJ1-3, with no clear D. CDR3 length: 15 residues. In germline, CDR1 is SGHTS, CDR2 YDEGEE. Deletions cut 3 bases from V and 0 bases from J, with 10 bases between. CDR3 DNA sequence: TGTGCCAGCAGCTCAGACCGGATCTCTGGAAACACCATATATTTT. As protein: CASSSDRISGNTIYF.

This chain joins TRBV7-8 and TRBJ1-3; 10 bases align to TRBD1. The V gene's germline CDR1 is SGHVS and CDR2 FQNEAQ. V shed 6 bases, J shed 2 bases, and the junction held 10 bases outside the gene matches. This CDR3 is 17 amino acids long. Here the CDR3 reads CASRPAMGTGAGNTIYF. For the CDR3, the DNA is TGTGCCAGCAGACCAGCTATGGGGACAGGGGCTGGAAACACCATATATTTT.

V gene TRBV14 combines with J gene TRBJ1-2; TRBD1 matches at 9 bases. CDR1 and CDR2 (germline): SGHDN, FVKESK. The V and J ends lost 1 base and 8 bases, in that order; junction bases with no gene match: 11. This CDR3 contains 16 residues. This CDR3 reads CASSQALPQGARGYTF. The CDR3 DNA reads TGTGCCAGCAGCCAAGCCTTACCACAGGGGGCAAGGGGCTACACCTTC.

This clone has only one observation. The chain is built from TRBV11-2 and TRBJ1-3, with TRBD1 identical over 7 bases. The CDR3 extends over 16 amino acids. Germline V gives CDR1 SGHAT, CDR2 FQNNGV. Unmatched junction bases numbered 7, after V lost 2 bases and J lost 3 bases. The CDR3 spells CASSLNQGVGGNTIYF. Written as DNA, the CDR3 is TGTGCCAGCAGCTTAAACCAGGGGGTCGGTGGAAACACCATATATTTT.

This clone was counted a few times. V and J are TRBV6-6 and TRBJ1-2; no firm D call. Trimming cost V 3 bases and J 6 bases, with 5 bases left between them. Per the germline V gene, CDR1 is MNHNY and CDR2 is SVGAGI (reference sequence). CDR3 length: 11 residues. The CDR3, as DNA: TGTGCCAGCAGTTATGGGGATGGCTACACCTTC. Protein product: CASSYGDGYTF.

This clone appeared once. The chain is built from TRBV5-1 and TRBJ2-7; D possibly corresponds to TRBD1 (7 bases). V was trimmed by 3 bases and J by 6 bases, leaving 16 bases between them. Looked up from germline, CDR1 is SGHRS and CDR2 is YFSETQ. The CDR3 loop spans 14 amino acids. The CDR3 is CASSWGDSRAEQYF. CDR3 nucleotide sequence: TGCGCCAGCAGCTGGGGGGACAGCAGAGCCGAGCAGTACTTC.

This clone was seen just once. The chain couples TRBV5-1 to TRBJ1-4, with D tentatively TRBD1 (6 bases). Between the trimmed V and J ends, which lost 3 bases and 5 bases, there was a span of 11 bases. Per germline, CDR1 SGHRS and CDR2 YFSETQ. This CDR3 region has 14 residues. The CDR3 sequence: CASSYRDINEKLFF. CDR3 bases: TGCGCCAGCAGCTACCGGGACATAAATGAAAAACTGTTTTTT.

The gene calls are TRBV30 and TRBJ2-4, with TRBD1 matching 7 bases. V lost 8 bases to trimming and J lost 3 bases; unmatched junction nucleotides: 13. CDR1 GTSNPN and CDR2 SVGIG come from the germline V gene (reference sequence). CDR3 size: 15 residues. The CDR3 nucleotides read TGTGCCGTATTAACAGGGGCTCGGAGCAAAAACATTCAGTACTTC. Its translation is CAVLTGARSKNIQYF.

This clone was observed once. The genes are TRBV2 and TRBJ1-1, with 7 bases identical to TRBD1. Per the germline V gene, CDR1 is SNHLY and CDR2 is FYNNEI. The CDR3 contains 13 residues. Germline trimming cut 3 bases from V and 10 bases from J; bases unmatched to any gene: 8. CDR3 bases: TGTGCCAGCAGTGACCGGTCCAGGGGGAGAGCTTTCTTT. Residues: CASSDRSRGRAFF.

This chain uses TRBV5-1 with TRBJ2-5; no definite D call. Germline V CDR1 and CDR2: SGHRS, YFSETQ. Trimming removed 1 base from V and 5 bases from J, with 12 bases in between. The CDR3 spans 14 residues. The DNA for the CDR3 is TGCGCCAGCAGCTTGCTCAGCGAGAGGGAGACCCAGTACTTC. As protein: CASSLLSERETQYF.

The chain is built from TRBV12-5 and TRBJ1-2; D is perhaps TRBD1 (6 bases). The CDR3 is 12 amino acids. With 5 bases removed from V and 8 bases from J, the gap between germline ends came to 12 bases. Germline values: CDR1 LGHNT, CDR2 FRNRAP. This chain's CDR3 is CASGIQGRGYTF. The CDR3 DNA sequence: TGTGCTAGTGGTATACAGGGTCGCGGCTACACCTTC.

The CDR3 DNA sequence: TGCGCCAGCAGCTTCGGGACAGGGGGGGAAGAAAAACTGTTTTTT. This encodes CASSFGTGGEEKLFF. The chain links TRBV5-1 to TRBJ1-4; 11 nucleotides match TRBD1. The CDR3 is 15 residues long. Germline V gene lookup returns CDR1 SGHRS and CDR2 YFSETQ. V was pared by 2 bases and J by 8 bases, with 5 bases of the junction left unmatched.

The chain is built from TRBV5-6 and TRBJ1-5, with 8 bases fitting TRBD1. CDR1 is SGHDT, CDR2 YYEEEE, per germline. This CDR3 spans 17 amino acids. Trimming at V came to 3 bases and at J to 2 bases, leaving 10 bases not matched to a gene. The DNA for the CDR3 is TGTGCCAGCAGCTCGATACAAGACAGGGGTGGCAATCAGCCCCAGCATTTT. Translating it yields CASSSIQDRGGNQPQHF.

The V and J genes are TRBV12-5 and TRBJ2-2, with D perhaps matching TRBD1 (6 bases). Trimming removed 5 bases from V and 0 bases from J, with 19 bases in between. The CDR3 is made up of 18 amino acids. Looked up from germline, CDR1 is LGHNT and CDR2 is FRNRAP. The CDR3 region has the DNA TGTGCTAGTGGTAACGAACAGGGAGTCGCGCCGAACACCGGGGAGCTGTTTTTT. It specifies CASGNEQGVAPNTGELFF. The entire variable domain, with the rest obtained from reference TRBV12-5 and TRBJ2-2, is as follows: DARVTQTPRHKVTEMGQEVTMRCQPILGHNTVFWYRQTMMQGLELLAYFRNRAPLDDSGMPKDRFSAEMPDATLATLKIQPSEPRDSAVYFCASGNEQGVAPNTGELFFGEGSRLTVL.

The rearrangement uses TRBV19 and TRBJ2-6, with 7 nucleotides matching TRBD1. Germline loops: CDR1 LNHDA, CDR2 SQIVND (reference sequence). Trimming at V came to 3 bases and at J to 0 bases, leaving 8 bases not matched to a gene. There are 18 residues in the CDR3. The CDR3 coding sequence is TGTGCCAGTAGTATGATGACAGGGTCGCTCTCTGGGGCCAACGTCCTGACTTTC. It translates to CASSMMTGSLSGANVLTF. The full variable domain, in which reference TRBV19 and TRBJ2-6 provide the parts outside the CDR3, is DGGITQSPKYLFRKEGQNVTLSCEQNLNHDAMYWYRQDPGQGLRLIYYSQIVNDFQKGDIAEGYSVSREKKESFPLTVTSAQKNPTAFYLCASSMMTGSLSGANVLTFGAGSRLTVL.

This rearrangement joins TRBV9 to TRBJ2-2, with TRBD1 matching over 8 bases. Germline assignment: CDR1 SGDLS and CDR2 YYNGEE. The ends lost 0 bases at V and 4 bases at J; junction bases unmatched: 2. The CDR3 runs to 15 residues. This chain's CDR3 is CASSVVQGGTGELFF. CDR3 DNA sequence: TGTGCCAGCAGCGTAGTACAGGGGGGCACCGGGGAGCTGTTTTTT.